These 23 T cell receptor beta chains were sequenced from one sample in a study of technical replicates of blood from several donors. Produced via immunoSEQ multiplex PCR; TCRdb's table is partial and in-frame only. The sample includes about 73,000 clones, around 93% of them seen just once. The sequenced sample was T cells isolated from PBMCs. The receptors shown here come from a human donor in good health.

This chain uses TRBV5-1 with TRBJ1-1, with 11 positions matching TRBD1. This CDR3 has 13 amino acids. The trim removed 4 bases at V and 6 bases at J, leaving 2 bases unmatched. In germline, CDR1 is SGHRS, CDR2 YFSETQ. This CDR3 reads CASSRDRGSEAFF. CDR3 nucleotide sequence: TGCGCCAGCAGCCGGGACAGGGGGTCTGAAGCTTTCTTT. The variable domain in full, completed from reference TRBV5-1 and TRBJ1-1, reads KAGVTQTPRYLIKTRGQQVTLSCSPISGHRSVSWYQQTPGQGLQFLFEYFSETQRNKGNFPGRFSGRQFSNSRSEMNVSTLELGDSALYLCASSRDRGSEAFFGQGTRLTVV.

The gene calls are TRBV4-1 and TRBJ2-2; the match to TRBD1 covers 10 bases. This CDR3 spans 18 amino acids. Germline lookup yields CDR1 MGHRA and CDR2 YSYEKL. With V trimmed by 2 bases and J by 8 bases, 14 bases remained unmatched. CDR3 nucleotide sequence: TGCGCCAGCAGCCAACCGATGACAGGGGGCGAAGTTGGTGGGGAGCTGTTTTTT. Translated: CASSQPMTGGEVGGELFF.

The count of this clone is one. The chain carries TRBV10-2 and TRBJ1-1; TRBD1 matches at 7 bases. The CDR3 spans 13 residues. Germline assignment: CDR1 WSHSY and CDR2 SAAADI. J was trimmed by 1 base and V by 10 bases; bases with no gene match: 6. Written as DNA, the CDR3 is TGCGCCACCGTGGACAGGAAGAACACTGAAGCTTTCTTT. This translates into CATVDRKNTEAFF.

The gene calls are TRBV19 and TRBJ1-5; 10 bases map to TRBD1. This CDR3 has 15 residues. V gave up 5 bases and J gave up 11 bases; unmatched junction bases: 12. Looked up from germline, CDR1 is LNHDA and CDR2 is SQIVND (reference sequence). The CDR3 is CASSRGTGDGGTQHF. The CDR3 DNA reads TGTGCCAGTAGTCGAGGGACAGGGGATGGTGGGACCCAGCATTTT.

This chain links TRBV6-1 with TRBJ1-5, with TRBD1 matching over 10 bases. V shed 3 bases, J shed 4 bases, and the junction held 3 bases outside the gene matches. This CDR3 has 15 residues. CDR1 is MNHNS and CDR2 is SASEGT in the germline V gene. The CDR3 is CASSDVDRGNQPQHF. CDR3 sequence (DNA): TGTGCCAGCAGTGATGTGGACAGGGGGAATCAGCCCCAGCATTTT.

V usage is TRBV28 and J usage is TRBJ1-1; D is perhaps TRBD1 (6 bases). There are 13 residues in the CDR3. Trimming took off 4 bases at V and 8 bases at J, with 14 bases between the two ends. Germline assignment: CDR1 MDHEN and CDR2 SYDVKM. In DNA, the CDR3 is TGTGCCAGCAGTTATTACCCGGGACAAGAAGCTTTCTTT. Residues: CASSYYPGQEAFF.

V is TRBV11-2 and J is TRBJ2-4; perhaps TRBD1 as D (6 bases). Trimming pared 2 bases from V and 4 bases from J, leaving 9 bases between. Germline CDR1 reads SGHAT; CDR2 reads FQNNGV. The CDR3 runs 14 residues. The CDR3 sequence: CASSLLGGKNIQYF. The DNA of the CDR3 is TGTGCCAGCAGCTTACTAGGGGGAAAAAACATTCAGTACTTC. Using reference TRBV11-2 and TRBJ2-4 for the parts outside the CDR3, the full variable domain is EAGVAQSPRYKIIEKRQSVAFWCNPISGHATLYWYQQILGQGPKLLIQFQNNGVVDDSQLPKDRFSAERLKGVDSTLKIQPAKLEDSAVYLCASSLLGGKNIQYFGAGTRLSVL.

The gene calls are TRBV5-1 and TRBJ1-1; a possible D gene is TRBD1 (6 bases). Germline V gene data show CDR1 as SGHRS and CDR2 as YFSETQ. V was shortened by 4 bases and J by 1 base, with 23 bases between the two germline ends. The CDR3 contains 18 residues. The CDR3 spells CASSPGRFMGAQNTEAFF. CDR3 sequence (DNA): TGCGCCAGCAGCCCCGGGAGGTTCATGGGGGCCCAGAACACTGAAGCTTTCTTT.

The V call is TRBV7-9, the J call TRBJ2-7; a weak D match, TRBD2 (5 bases). The CDR3 length is 13 residues. Trimming took off 4 bases at V and 3 bases at J, with 10 bases between the two ends. Germline CDR1 is SEHNR and CDR2 is FQNEAQ (reference sequence). The CDR3 sequence: CASSYERDYEQYF. The CDR3 DNA follows: TGTGCCAGCAGCTATGAGAGGGACTACGAGCAGTACTTC.

This chain uses TRBV19 with TRBJ2-1, with a weak D call TRBD2 (5 bases). The germline V gene encodes CDR1 LNHDA and CDR2 SQIVND (reference sequence). V lost 5 bases to trimming and J lost 6 bases, with 17 bases between them. This CDR3 has 15 amino acids. For the CDR3, the DNA is TGTGCCAGTAGTCCCCTAGCCGGGTGGGCCAATGAGCAGTTCTTC. Translating it yields CASSPLAGWANEQFF.

This clone was picked up one time. The rearrangement uses TRBV6-5 and TRBJ1-3; D not resolved. V lost 6 bases to trimming and J lost 0 bases, with 12 bases between them. This CDR3 is built from 15 residues. Germline loops: CDR1 MNHEY, CDR2 SVGAGI. The CDR3 spells CASRLKSYSGNTIYF. The CDR3 coding sequence is TGTGCCAGCAGGCTAAAGAGTTACTCTGGAAACACCATATATTTT.

The rearrangement uses TRBV2 and TRBJ2-1, with TRBD2 identical over 13 bases. J was trimmed by 15 bases and V by 6 bases; bases with no gene match: 17. This CDR3 spans 16 amino acids. CDR1 is SNHLY and CDR2 is FYNNEI in the germline V gene. CDR3 protein: CASSQSGTSGMWRGFF. The CDR3 DNA sequence: TGTGCCAGCAGCCAATCCGGGACTAGCGGGATGTGGCGTGGGTTCTTC.

The chain is built from TRBV7-9 and TRBJ1-5, with 8 bases that match TRBD1. The V and J ends lost 4 bases and 3 bases, in that order; junction bases with no gene match: 5. The CDR3 extends over 15 amino acids. Germline V gene lookup returns CDR1 SEHNR and CDR2 FQNEAQ (reference sequence). The CDR3 here is CASSSDREVNQPQHF. The CDR3 nucleotides are TGTGCCAGCAGCTCGGACAGGGAGGTCAATCAGCCCCAGCATTTT.

V gene TRBV6-6 combines with J gene TRBJ2-1, with a weak D call TRBD2 (6 bases). CDR3 length: 15 amino acids. V lost 6 bases and J 9 bases, leaving 21 bases between the germline ends. CDR1 MNHNY and CDR2 SVGAGI come from the germline V gene (reference sequence). CDR3 residues: CASSQKGLAASEQFF. The CDR3 DNA sequence: TGTGCCAGCAGCCAAAAGGGACTTGCCGCCAGTGAGCAGTTCTTC.

V gene TRBV28 combines with J gene TRBJ2-3, with TRBD1 matching 10 bases. The CDR3 extends over 15 amino acids. CDR1 is MDHEN and CDR2 is SYDVKM in the germline V gene. V lost 7 bases to trimming and J lost 2 bases; unmatched junction nucleotides: 6. Written as DNA, the CDR3 is TGTGCCAGCACGGAGGGGACAGGGGACACAGATACGCAGTATTTT. Its translation is CASTEGTGDTDTQYF. Looking up the rest from reference TRBV28 and TRBJ2-3 gives the full variable domain: DVKVTQSSRYLVKRTGEKVFLECVQDMDHENMFWYRQDPGLGLRLIYFSYDVKMKEKGDIPEGYSVSREKKERFSLILESASTNQTSMYLCASTEGTGDTDTQYFGPGTRLTVL.

The CDR3 reads CASSPVWTGYEQYF. The CDR3 region has the DNA TGTGCCAGCAGTCCTGTTTGGACAGGGTACGAGCAGTACTTC. The chain links TRBV28 to TRBJ2-7, with TRBD1 identical over 8 bases. CDR3 size: 14 residues. CDR1 is MDHEN, CDR2 SYDVKM, per germline. The V segment lost 5 bases and the J segment 4 bases; nucleotides outside the gene matches: 7.

This chain joins TRBV28 and TRBJ2-6, with 7 positions matching TRBD1. This CDR3 region has 19 residues. V trimming: 5 bases; J trimming: 0 bases; junction bases outside the gene matches: 13. In germline, CDR1 is MDHEN, CDR2 SYDVKM. CDR3 amino acids: CASSPLLTGWDSGANVLTF. CDR3 nucleotide sequence: TGTGCCAGCAGTCCGCTATTGACAGGGTGGGACTCTGGGGCCAACGTCCTGACTTTC.

The chain couples TRBV5-1 to TRBJ1-1; D perhaps matches TRBD1 (6 bases). V shed 4 bases and J shed 1 base, with 8 bases lying between them. Germline V gene data show CDR1 as SGHRS and CDR2 as YFSETQ. The CDR3 spans 13 residues. CDR3 region: CASSVGQNTEAFF. The CDR3 DNA reads as TGCGCCAGCAGCGTGGGACAGAACACTGAAGCTTTCTTT.

This rearrangement joins TRBV2 to TRBJ1-4; 8 bases are a match to TRBD1. The CDR3 loop spans 15 amino acids. The J segment lost 5 bases and the V segment lost 4 bases, leaving 6 bases of the junction unmatched. The germline CDR1 and CDR2 sequences are SNHLY and FYNNEI. CDR3 in DNA: TGTGCCAGCAGTGGAGACGGACAGGGAAATGAAAAACTGTTTTTT. The encoded protein is CASSGDGQGNEKLFF.

This chain joins TRBV19 and TRBJ2-3; D remains unclear. CDR3 length: 12 amino acids. V was trimmed by 5 bases and J by 9 bases, leaving 12 bases between them. In germline, CDR1 is LNHDA, CDR2 SQIVND (reference sequence). The CDR3 loop is CASSVPRNTQYF. The DNA for the CDR3 is TGTGCCAGTAGTGTACCCAGGAACACGCAGTATTTT. The complete variable domain, with remaining parts taken from reference TRBV19 and TRBJ2-3, reads DGGITQSPKYLFRKEGQNVTLSCEQNLNHDAMYWYRQDPGQGLRLIYYSQIVNDFQKGDIAEGYSVSREKKESFPLTVTSAQKNPTAFYLCASSVPRNTQYFGPGTRLTVL.

The chain links TRBV9 to TRBJ2-7; 8 bases map to TRBD2. Germline CDR1 is SGDLS and CDR2 is YYNGEE. This CDR3 has 17 amino acids. Trimming took 0 bases from V and 0 from J; bases not matched to a gene: 8. The CDR3 sequence: CASSVDPWSGSSYEQYF. The DNA for the CDR3 is TGTGCCAGCAGCGTAGACCCGTGGAGCGGGAGCTCCTACGAGCAGTACTTC.

This rearrangement joins TRBV11-3 to TRBJ2-3; D gene unclear. V was cut by 6 bases and J by 7 bases, with 5 bases left in between. The CDR3 loop spans 10 amino acids. CDR1 is SGHNT and CDR2 is YENEEA in the germline V gene. The CDR3 DNA reads as TGTGCCAGCAGGGGCTATACGCAGTATTTT. Protein product: CASRGYTQYF.

The gene calls are TRBV28 and TRBJ2-2; 7 nucleotides agree with TRBD1. V shed 6 bases, J shed 4 bases, and the junction held 2 bases outside the gene matches. Germline V gene data show CDR1 as MDHEN and CDR2 as SYDVKM. The CDR3 is 13 residues long. CDR3 nucleotide sequence: TGTGCCAGCAGGACAGGGTTCACCGGGGAGCTGTTTTTT. This sequence encodes CASRTGFTGELFF. The full variable domain, its missing parts supplied by reference TRBV28 and TRBJ2-2, is DVKVTQSSRYLVKRTGEKVFLECVQDMDHENMFWYRQDPGLGLRLIYFSYDVKMKEKGDIPEGYSVSREKKERFSLILESASTNQTSMYLCASRTGFTGELFFGEGSRLTVL.